The 28 T cell receptor beta chains in this list originate from one sample, sequenced in a study of cytomegalovirus exposure and HLA in healthy donors. Primers: 60 Vbeta forward and 13 Jbeta reverse. Some clones are missing from TCRdb's copy, which holds only in-frame ones; the method was immunoSEQ multiplex PCR. The data show roughly 180,000 clones, with 80% to 85% seen just once and around 2% held by the top ten. Sequencing used PBMCs. The receptors shown here come from a woman between 18 and 30 years old in good health and CMV-seropositive.

This clone was recorded a few times. The V gene is TRBV5-1, the J gene TRBJ1-5; tentatively, D is TRBD1 (5 bases). Germline assignment: CDR1 SGHRS and CDR2 YFSETQ. The V and J ends lost 0 bases and 0 bases respectively, with 7 bases between them. This CDR3 comprises 15 residues. The CDR3 region has the DNA TGCGCCAGCAGCTTGGCAGGGTTTAGCAATCAGCCCCAGCATTTT. It is translated as CASSLAGFSNQPQHF.

The rearrangement uses TRBV6-1 and TRBJ2-3, with a weak D call TRBD1 (7 bases). V was shortened by 6 bases and J by 2 bases, with 12 bases between the two germline ends. The CDR3 extends over 14 amino acids. The germline V gene encodes CDR1 MNHNS and CDR2 SASEGT. CDR3 region: CASRRDSYTDTQYF. In DNA form, the CDR3 reads TGTGCCAGCAGGCGGGACAGCTACACAGATACGCAGTATTTT.

This chain uses TRBV4-1 with TRBJ2-6; 8 bases align to TRBD2. The CDR3 is made up of 18 amino acids. Losses at the gene ends were 1 base for V and 0 bases for J; bases not matched to a gene: 5. Germline assignment: CDR1 MGHRA and CDR2 YSYEKL. The DNA of the CDR3 is TGCGCCAGCAGCCAAGTGGCGGGGGGATCCTCTGGGGCCAACGTCCTGACTTTC. Its translation: CASSQVAGGSSGANVLTF.

The gene calls are TRBV19 and TRBJ2-3, with a possible D match to TRBD1 (8 bases). Trimming cost V 6 bases and J 2 bases, with 21 bases left between them. From germline, CDR1 is LNHDA and CDR2 SQIVND (reference sequence). The CDR3 length is 17 residues. The CDR3 sequence: CASRPGRTGILTDTQYF. The CDR3 DNA is TGTGCCAGTAGACCCGGGAGGACAGGGATTCTCACAGATACGCAGTATTTT. The whole variable domain, remainder taken from reference TRBV19 and TRBJ2-3, is DGGITQSPKYLFRKEGQNVTLSCEQNLNHDAMYWYRQDPGQGLRLIYYSQIVNDFQKGDIAEGYSVSREKKESFPLTVTSAQKNPTAFYLCASRPGRTGILTDTQYFGPGTRLTVL.

The chain has TRBV6-5 and TRBJ2-1, with TRBD2 matching 9 bases. This CDR3 comprises 15 residues. Losses at the gene ends were 2 bases for V and 5 bases for J; bases not matched to a gene: 4. From germline, CDR1 is MNHEY and CDR2 SVGAGI. CDR3 in amino acids: CASSYGTSSDNEQFF. The CDR3 nucleotides read TGTGCCAGCAGTTACGGGACTAGCTCGGACAATGAGCAGTTCTTC.

This clone was seen once. The chain carries TRBV11-3 and TRBJ2-7, with a weak D call TRBD1 (6 bases). CDR1 SGHNT and CDR2 YENEEA come from the germline V gene. The CDR3 runs to 11 residues. The V end was cut by 7 bases, the J end by 6 bases, with 10 bases between. The CDR3 DNA reads TGTGCCAGCAAGGGGGTGGGCGAGCAGTACTTC. Encoded protein: CASKGVGEQYF.

The rearrangement uses TRBV30 and TRBJ2-7, with TRBD1 identical over 9 bases. V dropped 2 bases and J dropped 6; count of bases not matched to a gene: 8. The germline gives CDR1 GTSNPN, CDR2 SVGIG (reference sequence). The CDR3 sequence is 14 residues long. The CDR3 region has the DNA TGTGCCTGGAGTTACCGGGACAGGGACTTCGAGCAGTACTTC. Protein sequence: CAWSYRDRDFEQYF.

The chain has TRBV30 and TRBJ2-2; TRBD2 agrees at 8 bases. This CDR3 comprises 16 residues. J lost 2 bases, V lost 8 bases, and 13 bases had no gene match. The germline V gene has CDR1 GTSNPN and CDR2 SVGIG (reference sequence). CDR3 sequence (DNA): TGTGCCGGGGTGTCGGAAGCGGGGGCAAACACCGGGGAGCTGTTTTTT. Amino acids: CAGVSEAGANTGELFF.

The J gene is TRBJ2-1, the V gene TRBV7-3; D not certain. Germline V gives CDR1 SGHTA, CDR2 FQGTGA. Trimming took off 5 bases at V and 7 bases at J, with 9 bases between the two ends. CDR3 length equals 12 residues. The CDR3 DNA follows: TGTGCCAGCAGCCCAGGAACGAATGAGCAGTTCTTC. Its protein is CASSPGTNEQFF. Full variable domain (rest looked up from reference TRBV7-3 and TRBJ2-1): GAGVSQTPSNKVTEKGKYVELRCDPISGHTALYWYRQSLGQGPEFLIYFQGTGAADDSGLPNDRFFAVRPEGSVSTLKIQRTERGDSAVYLCASSPGTNEQFFGPGTRLTVL.

CDR3: CASSRRQGGYTF. The CDR3 DNA reads TGTGCCAGCTCACGAAGACAGGGCGGCTACACCTTC. The chain couples TRBV18 to TRBJ1-2, with TRBD1 matching 7 bases. Unmatched junction bases numbered 4, after V lost 4 bases and J lost 8 bases. The CDR3 consists of 12 residues. Germline V gene sequence: CDR1 KGHSH, CDR2 LQKENI. Drawing the rest from reference TRBV18 and TRBJ1-2, the complete variable domain is NAGVMQNPRHLVRRRGQEARLRCSPMKGHSHVYWYRQLPEEGLKFMVYLQKENIIDESGMPKERFSAEFPKEGPSILRIQQVVRGDSAAYFCASSRRQGGYTFGSGTRLTVV.

The chain combines TRBV6-5 with TRBJ2-2; D is perhaps TRBD1 (6 bases). The CDR3 has 15 amino acids. V shed 5 bases and J shed 6 bases, with 16 bases lying between them. Germline V gene sequence: CDR1 MNHEY, CDR2 SVGAGI. The CDR3 region is CASSATGFGAGELFF. In DNA, the CDR3 is TGTGCCAGCAGTGCAACAGGGTTTGGGGCCGGGGAGCTGTTTTTT.

In its sample, this clone was seen a few times. Other DNA sequences in the sample encode the same CDR3. This rearrangement joins TRBV6-5 to TRBJ1-2; 9 nucleotides line up with TRBD1. Trimming at V came to 5 bases and at J to 1 base, leaving 2 bases not matched to a gene. This CDR3 has 14 amino acids. Germline CDR1 reads MNHEY; CDR2 reads SVGAGI. CDR3 DNA: TGTGCCAGCAGTCGGGACAGGGATAACTATGGCTACACCTTC. Its translation is CASSRDRDNYGYTF.

CDR3 protein: CASSELDGYTF. The CDR3, as DNA: TGTGCCAGTAGCGAACTGGATGGCTACACCTTC. V is TRBV19 and J is TRBJ1-2; D remains ambiguous. Germline CDR1 and CDR2: LNHDA and SQIVND (reference sequence). The CDR3 contains 11 residues. Trimming pared 6 bases from V and 6 bases from J, leaving 8 bases between. Full variable domain (rest looked up from reference TRBV19 and TRBJ1-2): DGGITQSPKYLFRKEGQNVTLSCEQNLNHDAMYWYRQDPGQGLRLIYYSQIVNDFQKGDIAEGYSVSREKKESFPLTVTSAQKNPTAFYLCASSELDGYTFGSGTRLTVV.

The chain couples TRBV5-4 to TRBJ2-1; 11 positions agree with TRBD2. Germline CDR1 SGHNT, CDR2 YYREEE (reference sequence). The V and J ends lost 2 bases and 10 bases, in that order; junction bases with no gene match: 8. The CDR3 contains 15 residues. The CDR3 coding sequence is TGTGCCAGCAGCTTATCGGTAGCGGGGGGGCCAGAGCAGTTCTTC. Encoded protein: CASSLSVAGGPEQFF.

This rearrangement joins TRBV11-2 to TRBJ1-3; D possibly corresponds to TRBD1 (6 bases). CDR1 SGHAT and CDR2 FQNNGV come from the germline V gene. V shed 5 bases and J shed 2 bases, with 13 bases lying between them. The CDR3 sequence is 15 residues long. The CDR3 sequence is CASSPTGPPGNTIYF. The CDR3 DNA reads as TGTGCCAGCAGCCCCACAGGGCCACCTGGAAACACCATATATTTT.

The chain has TRBV27 and TRBJ1-5; D call uncertain. This CDR3 has 14 amino acids. Deletions cut 2 bases from V and 6 bases from J, with 11 bases between. CDR1 is MNHEY, CDR2 SMNVEV, per germline (reference sequence). CDR3 loop: CASSLGRQRQPQHF. For the CDR3, the DNA is TGTGCCAGCAGTTTAGGCAGGCAACGTCAGCCCCAGCATTTT.

CDR3 nucleotides: TGTGCCAGCAGTTTGGTGGGCCCGGCCGGGGAGCTGTTTTTT. Its protein is CASSLVGPAGELFF. The V call is TRBV28, the J call TRBJ2-2; D not resolved. V lost 3 bases and J 6 bases, leaving 11 bases between the germline ends. Germline CDR1 and CDR2: MDHEN and SYDVKM. The CDR3 contains 14 residues.

The V gene is TRBV19, the J gene TRBJ1-1, with D hard to call. V was shortened by 7 bases and J by 7 bases, with 16 bases between the two germline ends. This CDR3 contains 13 residues. Germline V gene sequence: CDR1 LNHDA, CDR2 SQIVND (reference sequence). The CDR3 region is CASTTDVGGEAFF. CDR3 nucleotides: TGTGCCAGTACCACTGACGTGGGAGGTGAAGCTTTCTTT. Full variable domain (rest looked up from reference TRBV19 and TRBJ1-1): DGGITQSPKYLFRKEGQNVTLSCEQNLNHDAMYWYRQDPGQGLRLIYYSQIVNDFQKGDIAEGYSVSREKKESFPLTVTSAQKNPTAFYLCASTTDVGGEAFFGQGTRLTVV.

The chain has TRBV4-2 and TRBJ2-3, with D possibly TRBD2 on 6 matching bases. This CDR3 has 14 amino acids. Germline CDR1 and CDR2: LGHNA and YNFKEQ. The V end lost 2 bases, the J end lost 1 base, and 7 bases lay between the germline ends. The CDR3 DNA reads TGTGCCAGCAGCCAACAGCGGGGCACAGATACGCAGTATTTT. Amino acid sequence: CASSQQRGTDTQYF.

The V gene is TRBV28, the J gene TRBJ1-2, with D uncertain. Germline V CDR1 and CDR2: MDHEN, SYDVKM. This CDR3 comprises 13 residues. Trimming pared 10 bases from V and 1 base from J, leaving 13 bases between. CDR3 bases: TGTGCCATCACTGACATAGATAACTATGGCTACACCTTC. It translates to CAITDIDNYGYTF.

This sequence joins TRBV28 and TRBJ2-1; D gene unclear. Between the trimmed V and J ends, which lost 7 bases and 8 bases, there was a span of 15 bases. Germline CDR1 is MDHEN and CDR2 is SYDVKM. There are 13 residues in the CDR3. CDR3 protein: CASNPPSVHEQFF. The CDR3 region has the DNA TGTGCCAGCAATCCCCCGAGCGTTCATGAGCAGTTCTTC.

The DNA of the CDR3 is TGTGCCAGCAGCTTAGACAGGGGTAGCACAGATACGCAGTATTTT. This sequence encodes CASSLDRGSTDTQYF. The chain carries TRBV11-2 and TRBJ2-3; a possible D gene is TRBD1 (6 bases). V lost 0 bases and J lost 0, with 7 bases in between. Germline loops: CDR1 SGHAT, CDR2 FQNNGV. The CDR3 sequence is 15 residues long.

The V and J genes are TRBV6-5 and TRBJ1-2, with TRBD1 matching 10 bases. V shed 7 bases, J shed 6 bases, and the junction held 11 bases outside the gene matches. CDR1 MNHEY and CDR2 SVGAGI come from the germline V gene. The CDR3 runs to 15 residues. The CDR3 DNA reads TGTGCCAGCAACACGACAGGGGGCTGCAGGAATGGCTACACCTTC. This sequence encodes CASNTTGGCRNGYTF.

This chain's CDR3 is CASSLIAGGITDTQYF. The DNA of the CDR3 is TGTGCCAGTAGTCTGATAGCGGGGGGTATCACAGATACGCAGTATTTT. V gene TRBV19 combines with J gene TRBJ2-3; 10 nucleotides agree with TRBD2. The junction had 7 bases not matched to a gene; V was cut back by 5 bases and J by 2 bases. The CDR3 spans 16 residues. Germline CDR1 LNHDA, CDR2 SQIVND (reference sequence).

The chain has TRBV28 and TRBJ1-1; no clear D. The germline V and J ends were trimmed by 3 bases and 1 base, with 9 bases remaining between them. The CDR3 has 14 residues. CDR1 and CDR2 from the germline V gene are MDHEN and SYDVKM. The CDR3 nucleotides are TGTGCCAGCAGTTTTGGAGACCCGAACACTGAAGCTTTCTTT. Its protein product is CASSFGDPNTEAFF.

V and J are TRBV7-9 and TRBJ2-1; 9 nucleotides agree with TRBD2. CDR1 and CDR2 from the germline V gene are SEHNR and FQNEAQ (reference sequence). This CDR3 comprises 14 residues. J lost 9 bases, V lost 6 bases, and 9 bases had no gene match. The CDR3 spells CASRSAGGPSEQFF. The CDR3 nucleotides read TGTGCCAGCAGATCGGCGGGGGGGCCCAGTGAGCAGTTCTTC.

CDR3 in amino acids: CALTPGNSNEKLFF. CDR3 in DNA: TGTGCACTTACCCCGGGAAATTCTAATGAAAAACTGTTTTTT. The chain combines TRBV30 with TRBJ1-4; D uncertain. The germline V gene encodes CDR1 GTSNPN and CDR2 SVGIG (reference sequence). This CDR3 region has 14 residues.

The V call is TRBV28, the J call TRBJ1-1; maybe TRBD1 (6 bases). This CDR3 region has 12 residues. V gave up 8 bases and J gave up 10 bases, with 17 bases separating them. The germline CDR1 and CDR2 sequences are MDHEN and SYDVKM. The CDR3 sequence is CASYTQRGRAFF. CDR3 DNA sequence: TGTGCCAGCTATACCCAGAGGGGGAGAGCTTTCTTT.